A selection of T cell receptor beta chains follows, all from one sample in a study of PD-L1 blockade in urothelial cancer. Using immunoSEQ multiplex PCR, the repertoire was profiled, and TCRdb retains in-frame clones only, with some absent. This sample has some 41,000 clones, with about 87% found just once. The specimen was PBMCs, collected around atezolizumab (anti-PD-L1) treatment. The receptors here all came from an elderly man with urothelial cancer. Both conserved end residues are part of each CDR3. D genes are given only for firm matches. Size values are once, few and many counts, or a class for expanded clones, and some rows have none.

d_call | j_call | v_call | clone_size | cdr3_length | cdr3_nt | cdr3_aa
NA | TRBJ1-1 | TRBV2 | NA | 14 | TGTGCCAGCAATAAAGGACAGTTGAACACTGAAGCTTTCTTT | CASNKGQLNTEAFF
NA | TRBJ1-4 | TRBV4-1 | NA | 16 | TGCGCCAGCAGCCAAGACCTAGGAACGGCGGTTGAAAAACTGTTTTTT | CASSQDLGTAVEKLFF
NA | TRBJ2-5 | TRBV6-5 | once | 14 | TGTGCCAGCAGCCCCTCCCCCTCAGGAGAGACCCAGTACTTC | CASSPSPSGETQYF
TRBD2 | TRBJ2-3 | TRBV27 | NA | 18 | TGTGCCAGCAGTTTATCGATTAGACTAGCGGGAGGAGCAGATACGCAGTATTTT | CASSLSIRLAGGADTQYF
NA | TRBJ1-5 | TRBV10-2 | NA | 15 | TGCGCCAGCAGTGAGTCTCGGGGTTACAATCAGCCCCAGCATTTT | CASSESRGYNQPQHF
TRBD1 | TRBJ1-4 | TRBV5-1 | NA | 16 | TGCGCCAGCAGCTTCCAGGGGGGCGAATCTCCTGAAAAACTGTTTTTT | CASSFQGGESPEKLFF
TRBD2 | TRBJ2-1 | TRBV7-2 | NA | 15 | TGTGCCAGCAGCTTAGTCGCGGGAGGTTACAATGAGCAGTTCTTC | CASSLVAGGYNEQFF
NA | TRBJ2-6 | TRBV19 | once | 17 | TGTGCCAGTAGGGGGGGAAAAACAGGCTCCGGGGCCAACGTCCTGACTTTC | CASRGGKTGSGANVLTF
NA | TRBJ2-5 | TRBV18 | NA | 12 | TGTGCCACCAACCAGGGACAAGAGACCCAGTACTTC | CATNQGQETQYF
TRBD2 | TRBJ2-1 | TRBV7-8 | NA | 17 | TGTGCCAGCAGCTTAGCCCCGTGGGCTAGCGGGAGTAATGAGCAGTTCTTC | CASSLAPWASGSNEQFF
TRBD1 | TRBJ2-6 | TRBV27 | NA | 17 | TGTGCCAGCAGTAAGGGACAGGGATTGACTGGGGCCAACGTCCTGACTTTC | CASSKGQGLTGANVLTF
TRBD2 | TRBJ2-7 | TRBV5-1 | NA | 14 | TGCGCCAGCAGATCCGGGACTAGCGGCTACGAGCAGTACTTC | CASRSGTSGYEQYF
NA | TRBJ2-5 | TRBV20-1 | NA | 11 | TGCAGTGCTGATGAGTGGGAGACCCAGTACTTC | CSADEWETQYF
NA | TRBJ2-2 | TRBV11-2 | NA | 14 | TGTGCCAGCAGCTTAGGGACTCTCGTCGGGGAGCTGTTTTTT | CASSLGTLVGELFF
NA | TRBJ1-2 | TRBV5-1 | NA | 13 | TGCGCCAGCAGCCCGGACAGTGGCTATGGCTACACCTTC | CASSPDSGYGYTF
TRBD1 | TRBJ2-1 | TRBV10-1 | NA | 14 | TGCGCCAGCAGTGAGTCCGGGACAGGGGCTGAGCAGTTCTTC | CASSESGTGAEQFF